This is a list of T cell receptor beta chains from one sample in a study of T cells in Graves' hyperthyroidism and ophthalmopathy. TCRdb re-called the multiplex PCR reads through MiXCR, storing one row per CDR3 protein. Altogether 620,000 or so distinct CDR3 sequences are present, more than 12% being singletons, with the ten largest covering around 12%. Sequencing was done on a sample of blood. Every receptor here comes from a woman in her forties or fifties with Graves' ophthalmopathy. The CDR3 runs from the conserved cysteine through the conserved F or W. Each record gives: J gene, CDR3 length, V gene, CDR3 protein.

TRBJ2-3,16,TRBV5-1,CASSLGDSYRTDTQYF
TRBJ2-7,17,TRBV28,CASSPFRGGSYPYEQYF
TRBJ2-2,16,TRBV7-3,CASSLFAGGITGELFF
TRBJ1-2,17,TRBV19,CASSPRRGSTTFSGYTF
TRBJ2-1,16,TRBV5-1,CASISSEGDSMGGQFF
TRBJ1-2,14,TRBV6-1,CASKSGQDFYGYTF
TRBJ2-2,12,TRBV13,CASTGITGELFF
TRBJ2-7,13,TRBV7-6,CASSLELWGEQYF
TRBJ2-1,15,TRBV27,CASSIRTGGYNEQFF
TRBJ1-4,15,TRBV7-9,CASSLGGTGEEKLFF
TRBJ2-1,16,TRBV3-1,CASSQDSGSSYNEQFF
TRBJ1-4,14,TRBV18,CASSPTRGGEKLFF
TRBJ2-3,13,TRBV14,CASSQGIVVTQYF
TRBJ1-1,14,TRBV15,CATSSVTLGTEAFF
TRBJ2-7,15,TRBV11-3,CASSLDPARDNEQYF
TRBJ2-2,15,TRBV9,CASSEDRGLDGELFF
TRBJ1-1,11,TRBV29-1,CSVTGGTEAFF
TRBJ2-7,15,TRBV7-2,CASSLSGTSGYEQYF
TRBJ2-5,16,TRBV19,CASSIDGTSGTETQYF
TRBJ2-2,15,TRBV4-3,CASSQEGLESGELFF
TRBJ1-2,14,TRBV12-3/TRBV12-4,CASSVKTPGLRYTF
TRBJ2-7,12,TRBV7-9,CASRSGIYEQYF
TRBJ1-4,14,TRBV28,CASRTGTGNEKLFF
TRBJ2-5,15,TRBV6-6,CASSYSGQGKETQYF
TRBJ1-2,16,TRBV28,CASSQSLSGTNYGYTF
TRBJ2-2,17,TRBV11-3,CASSLVLAGAGTGELFF
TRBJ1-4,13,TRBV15,CATRSRAGEKLFF
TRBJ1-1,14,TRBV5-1,CASSLGAGNTEAFF